The rows below give T cell receptor beta chains drawn from one sample of a study of T cell repertoires in cytomegalovirus infection. TCRdb used MiXCR to reprocess the reads, holding one entry per CDR3 protein. This sample has around 900,000 distinct CDR3 sequences, with approximately 31% found just once. The antigens for these receptors are not known. Sequencing was performed on cultured CD8+ T cells from PBMCs, taken from culture after CMV antigen stimulation. Source of these receptors: a human donor in good health (CMV status not recorded). Some clones in this sample may be carry-over from other donors' samples. CDR3s include the opening cysteine and the closing phenylalanine or tryptophan. The D gene is left open where the match is weak. The listing skips clone size in some rows; elsewhere it reads once, few, many or a size class.

clone size: -
D gene: -
V gene: TRBV4-1
J gene: TRBJ1-1
CDR3 protein: CASSQESTTEAFF
CDR3 DNA: TGCGCCAGCAGCCAAGAGAGTACCACTGAAGCTTTCTTT

clone size: few
D gene: -
V gene: TRBV29-1
J gene: TRBJ1-2
CDR3 protein: CSVAAEHYGYTF
CDR3 DNA: TGCAGCGTTGCTGCGGAACACTATGGCTACACCTTC

clone size: few
D gene: -
V gene: TRBV10-2
J gene: TRBJ1-5
CDR3 protein: CASSESAWDPTEAQHF
CDR3 DNA: TGCGCCAGCAGTGAGTCTGCGTGGGACCCCACGGAGGCCCAGCATTTT

clone size: -
D gene: -
V gene: TRBV15
J gene: TRBJ1-5
CDR3 protein: CATSRERGAAWPQHF
CDR3 DNA: TGTGCCACCAGCAGAGAACGAGGGGCCGCTTGGCCCCAGCATTTT

clone size: -
D gene: TRBD1
V gene: TRBV19
J gene: TRBJ1-5
CDR3 protein: CASSIDPEEGTVNQPQHF
CDR3 DNA: TGTGCCAGTAGTATAGATCCCGAAGAGGGGACAGTCAATCAGCCCCAGCATTTT

clone size: many
D gene: -
V gene: TRBV19
J gene: TRBJ2-3
CDR3 protein: CASSIGSPDTQYF
CDR3 DNA: TGTGCCAGTAGTATTGGATCCCCAGATACGCAGTATTTT

clone size: -
D gene: TRBD1
V gene: TRBV27
J gene: TRBJ1-5
CDR3 protein: CASSLYGQDANQPQHF
CDR3 DNA: TGTGCCAGCAGTTTATACGGACAGGACGCTAATCAGCCCCAGCATTTT

clone size: -
D gene: -
V gene: TRBV11-2
J gene: TRBJ2-5
CDR3 protein: CASSLRPPGPQETQYF
CDR3 DNA: TGTGCCAGCAGCTTACGACCTCCGGGACCCCAAGAGACCCAGTACTTC

clone size: few
D gene: -
V gene: TRBV18
J gene: TRBJ1-2
CDR3 protein: CASSDRYQGYTF
CDR3 DNA: TGTGCCAGCTCAGACAGATACCAGGGCTACACCTTC

clone size: -
D gene: TRBD2
V gene: TRBV10-3
J gene: TRBJ2-1
CDR3 protein: CAISGKTEDPGLEQFF
CDR3 DNA: TGTGCCATCAGTGGAAAAACAGAGGACCCGGGACTAGAGCAGTTCTTC

clone size: few
D gene: -
V gene: TRBV12-3/TRBV12-4
J gene: TRBJ1-3
CDR3 protein: CASSPSGAFSGNTIYF
CDR3 DNA: TGTGCCAGCAGTCCCTCGGGAGCTTTCTCTGGAAACACCATATATTTT

clone size: -
D gene: -
V gene: TRBV10-3
J gene: TRBJ2-1
CDR3 protein: CAIGTGGPNEQFF
CDR3 DNA: TGTGCCATCGGAACGGGGGGCCCCAATGAGCAGTTCTTC

clone size: -
D gene: -
V gene: TRBV14
J gene: TRBJ2-3
CDR3 protein: CASSQVPDTQYF
CDR3 DNA: TGTGCCAGCAGCCAAGTTCCAGATACGCAGTATTTT

clone size: -
D gene: TRBD1
V gene: TRBV6-6
J gene: TRBJ2-7
CDR3 protein: CASSSRDRGLQEQYF
CDR3 DNA: TGTGCCAGCAGTAGCCGGGACAGGGGGCTTCAAGAGCAGTACTTC

clone size: -
D gene: TRBD1
V gene: TRBV10-3
J gene: TRBJ1-6
CDR3 protein: CAISPGQYNSPLHF
CDR3 DNA: TGTGCCATCAGTCCGGGACAGTATAATTCACCCCTCCACTTT

clone size: -
D gene: -
V gene: TRBV7-6
J gene: TRBJ1-5
CDR3 protein: CASSWNREGQPQHF
CDR3 DNA: TGTGCCAGCAGTTGGAACAGGGAAGGTCAGCCCCAGCATTTT

clone size: -
D gene: -
V gene: TRBV20-1
J gene: TRBJ2-1
CDR3 protein: CSARGQFF
CDR3 DNA: TGCAGTGCTAGAGGTCAGTTCTTC

clone size: few
D gene: TRBD2
V gene: TRBV7-8
J gene: TRBJ2-3
CDR3 protein: CASTDPGLAKDTQYF
CDR3 DNA: TGTGCCAGCACCGATCCGGGACTAGCAAAAGATACGCAGTATTTT

clone size: -
D gene: -
V gene: TRBV29-1
J gene: TRBJ1-4
CDR3 protein: CSVITGDEKLFF
CDR3 DNA: TGCAGCGTTATTACGGGGGATGAAAAACTGTTTTTT

clone size: -
D gene: -
V gene: TRBV25-1
J gene: TRBJ1-5
CDR3 protein: CASSEYGVSHNQPQHF
CDR3 DNA: TGTGCCAGCAGTGAATATGGGGTTTCCCACAATCAGCCCCAGCATTTT